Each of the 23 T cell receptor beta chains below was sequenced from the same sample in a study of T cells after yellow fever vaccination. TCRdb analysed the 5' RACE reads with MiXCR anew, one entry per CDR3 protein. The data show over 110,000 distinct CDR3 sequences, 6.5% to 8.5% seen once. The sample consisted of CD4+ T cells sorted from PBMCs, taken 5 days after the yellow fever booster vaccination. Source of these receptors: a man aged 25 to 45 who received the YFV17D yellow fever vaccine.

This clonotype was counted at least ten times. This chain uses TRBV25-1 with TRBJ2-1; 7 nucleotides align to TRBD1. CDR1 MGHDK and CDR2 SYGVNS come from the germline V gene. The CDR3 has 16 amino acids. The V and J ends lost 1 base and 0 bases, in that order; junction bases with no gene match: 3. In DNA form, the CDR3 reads TGTGCCAGCAGTGAATTGGGACAGAACTCCTACAATGAGCAGTTCTTC. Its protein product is CASSELGQNSYNEQFF.

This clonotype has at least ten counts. For the CDR3, the DNA is TGTGCCTGGAGTGTACTCTCTCTCGGGCAGGGAACCTCCTACGAGCAGTACTTC. Encoded protein: CAWSVLSLGQGTSYEQYF. The chain recombines TRBV30 with TRBJ2-7; D possibly corresponds to TRBD1 (5 bases). V was trimmed by 0 bases and J by 0 bases, leaving 21 bases between them. This CDR3 spans 18 amino acids. Germline V CDR1 and CDR2: GTSNPN, SVGIG (reference sequence).

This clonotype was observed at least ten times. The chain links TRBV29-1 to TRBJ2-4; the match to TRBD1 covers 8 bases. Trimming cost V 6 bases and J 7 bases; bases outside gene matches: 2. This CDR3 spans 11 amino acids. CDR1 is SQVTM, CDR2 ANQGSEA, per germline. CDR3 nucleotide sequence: TGCAGCGTAAGACAGGGGAACATTCAGTACTTC. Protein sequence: CSVRQGNIQYF.

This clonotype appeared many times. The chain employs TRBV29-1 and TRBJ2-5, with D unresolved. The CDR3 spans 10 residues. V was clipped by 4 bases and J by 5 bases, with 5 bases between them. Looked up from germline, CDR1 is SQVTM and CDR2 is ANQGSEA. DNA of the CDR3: TGCAGCGTTGCGAGCGAGACCCAGTACTTC. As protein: CSVASETQYF.

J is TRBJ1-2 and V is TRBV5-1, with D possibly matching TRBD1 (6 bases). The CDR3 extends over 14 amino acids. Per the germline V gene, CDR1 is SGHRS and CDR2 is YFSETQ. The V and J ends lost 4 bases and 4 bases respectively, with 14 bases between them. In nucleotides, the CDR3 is TGCGCCAGCAGCCTACAGGGTGCATCCTATGGCTACACCTTC. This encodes CASSLQGASYGYTF.

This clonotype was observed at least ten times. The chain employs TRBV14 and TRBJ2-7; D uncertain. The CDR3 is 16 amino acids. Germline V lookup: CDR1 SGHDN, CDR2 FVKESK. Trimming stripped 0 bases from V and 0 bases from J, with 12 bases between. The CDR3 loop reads CASSQDLRKSSYEQYF. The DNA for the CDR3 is TGTGCCAGCAGCCAAGATCTTCGAAAGAGCTCCTACGAGCAGTACTTC. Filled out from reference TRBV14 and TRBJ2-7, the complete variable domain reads EAGVTQFPSHSVIEKGQTVTLRCDPISGHDNLYWYRRVMGKEIKFLLHFVKESKQDESGMPNNRFLAERTGGTYSTLKVQPAELEDSGVYFCASSQDLRKSSYEQYFGPGTRLTVT.

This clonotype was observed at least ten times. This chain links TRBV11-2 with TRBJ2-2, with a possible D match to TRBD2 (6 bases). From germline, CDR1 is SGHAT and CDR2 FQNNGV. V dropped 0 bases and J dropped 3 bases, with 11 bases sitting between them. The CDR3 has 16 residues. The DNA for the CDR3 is TGTGCCAGCAGCTTAGAAGGAGGGAGCTACACCGGGGAGCTGTTTTTT. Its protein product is CASSLEGGSYTGELFF.

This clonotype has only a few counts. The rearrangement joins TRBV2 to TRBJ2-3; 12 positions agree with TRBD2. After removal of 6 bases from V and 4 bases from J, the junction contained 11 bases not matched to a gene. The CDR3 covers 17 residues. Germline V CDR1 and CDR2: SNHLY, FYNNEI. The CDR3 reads CASRLEATSGSADTQYF. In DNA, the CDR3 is TGTGCCAGCAGATTAGAAGCGACTAGCGGGAGTGCAGATACGCAGTATTTT.

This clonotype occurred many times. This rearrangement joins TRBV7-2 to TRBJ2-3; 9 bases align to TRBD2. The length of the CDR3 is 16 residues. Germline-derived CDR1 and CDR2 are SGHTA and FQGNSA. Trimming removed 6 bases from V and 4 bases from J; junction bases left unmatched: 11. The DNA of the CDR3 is TGTGCCAGCAGGTCCATAGCGGGAGTTTTCGCAGATACGCAGTATTTT. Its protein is CASRSIAGVFADTQYF.

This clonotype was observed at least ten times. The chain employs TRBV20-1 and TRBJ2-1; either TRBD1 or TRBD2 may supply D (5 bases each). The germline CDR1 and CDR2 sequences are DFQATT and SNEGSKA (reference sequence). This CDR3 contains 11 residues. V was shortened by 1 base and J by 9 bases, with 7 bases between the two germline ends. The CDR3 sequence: CSARGGPEQFF. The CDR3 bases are TGCAGTGCTAGAGGGGGACCTGAGCAGTTCTTC.

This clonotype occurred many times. This CDR3 is CASSERRVGEDGYTF. CDR3 sequence (DNA): TGTGCCAGCAGTGAAAGGAGGGTCGGAGAGGATGGCTACACCTTC. The V and J genes are TRBV2 and TRBJ1-2; D call uncertain. Germline V CDR1 and CDR2: SNHLY, FYNNEI. The V end lost 2 bases, the J end lost 6 bases, and 16 bases lay between the germline ends. The CDR3 runs 15 residues. The whole variable domain, filled in from reference TRBV2 and TRBJ1-2, reads EPEVTQTPSHQVTQMGQEVILRCVPISNHLYFYWYRQILGQKVEFLVSFYNNEISEKSEIFDDQFSVERPDGSNFTLKIRSTKLEDSAMYFCASSERRVGEDGYTFGSGTRLTVV.

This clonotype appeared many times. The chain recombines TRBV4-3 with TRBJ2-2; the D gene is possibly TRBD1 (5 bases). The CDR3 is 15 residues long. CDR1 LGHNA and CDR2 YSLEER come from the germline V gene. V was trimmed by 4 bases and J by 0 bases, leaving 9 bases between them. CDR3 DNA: TGCGCCAGCAGCCCCGGACATACGAACACCGGGGAGCTGTTTTTT. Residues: CASSPGHTNTGELFF.

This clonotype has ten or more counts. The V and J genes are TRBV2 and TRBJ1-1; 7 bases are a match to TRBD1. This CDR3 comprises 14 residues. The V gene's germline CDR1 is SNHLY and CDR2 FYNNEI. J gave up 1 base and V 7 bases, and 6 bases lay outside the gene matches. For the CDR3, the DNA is TGTGCCAGCAAGATACAGGGGCCGAACACTGAAGCTTTCTTT. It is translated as CASKIQGPNTEAFF. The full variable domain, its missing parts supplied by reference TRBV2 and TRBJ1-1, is EPEVTQTPSHQVTQMGQEVILRCVPISNHLYFYWYRQILGQKVEFLVSFYNNEISEKSEIFDDQFSVERPDGSNFTLKIRSTKLEDSAMYFCASKIQGPNTEAFFGQGTRLTVV.

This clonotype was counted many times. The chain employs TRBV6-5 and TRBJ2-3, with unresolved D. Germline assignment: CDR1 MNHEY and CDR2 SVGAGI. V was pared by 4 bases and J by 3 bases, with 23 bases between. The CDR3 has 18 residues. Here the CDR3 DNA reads TGTGCCAGCAGTTCCCGGAAAGTAGCTCGGAGTACAACAGATACGCAGTATTTT. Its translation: CASSSRKVARSTTDTQYF.

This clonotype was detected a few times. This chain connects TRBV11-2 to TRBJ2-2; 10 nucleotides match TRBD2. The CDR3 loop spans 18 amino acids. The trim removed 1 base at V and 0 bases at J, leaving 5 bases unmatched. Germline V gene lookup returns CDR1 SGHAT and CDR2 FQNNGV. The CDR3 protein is CASSLVLAGGTNTGELFF. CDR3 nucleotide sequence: TGTGCCAGCAGCTTAGTTTTAGCGGGAGGTACGAACACCGGGGAGCTGTTTTTT.

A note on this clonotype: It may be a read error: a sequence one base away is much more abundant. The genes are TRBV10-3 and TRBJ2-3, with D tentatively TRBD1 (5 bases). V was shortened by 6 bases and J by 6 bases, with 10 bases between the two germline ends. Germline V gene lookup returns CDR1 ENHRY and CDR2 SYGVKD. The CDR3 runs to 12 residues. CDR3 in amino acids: CAISRAADTQYF. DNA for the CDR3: TGTGCCATCAGCAGGGCGGCGGATACGCAGTATTTT.

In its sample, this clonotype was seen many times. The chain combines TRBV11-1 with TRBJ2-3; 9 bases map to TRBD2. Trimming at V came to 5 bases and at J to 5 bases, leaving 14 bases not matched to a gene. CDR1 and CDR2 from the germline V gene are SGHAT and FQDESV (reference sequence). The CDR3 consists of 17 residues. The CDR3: CASSPGLSGSLRDTQYF. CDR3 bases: TGTGCCAGCAGCCCGGGGCTTAGCGGGAGCTTAAGAGATACGCAGTATTTT. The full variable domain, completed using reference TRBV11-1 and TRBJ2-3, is EAEVAQSPRYKITEKSQAVAFWCDPISGHATLYWYRQILGQGPELLVQFQDESVVDDSQLPKDRFSAERLKGVDSTLKIQPAELGDSAMYLCASSPGLSGSLRDTQYFGPGTRLTVL.

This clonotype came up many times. Here the CDR3 reads CASSESSGRVPSYNEQFF. Written as DNA, the CDR3 is TGCGCCAGCAGTGAGTCTAGCGGGAGGGTGCCCTCCTACAATGAGCAGTTCTTC. The chain combines TRBV10-2 with TRBJ2-1, with 11 nucleotides matching TRBD2. The CDR3 is 18 residues long. Germline CDR1 is WSHSY and CDR2 is SAAADI. Trimming took 0 bases from V and 0 from J; bases not matched to a gene: 4.

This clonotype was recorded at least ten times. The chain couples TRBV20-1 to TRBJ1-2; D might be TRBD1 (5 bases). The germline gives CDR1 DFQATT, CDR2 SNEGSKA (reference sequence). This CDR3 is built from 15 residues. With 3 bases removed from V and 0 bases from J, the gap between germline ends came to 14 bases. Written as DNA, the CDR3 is TGCAGTGCTAGCCCGCCAGGGACCACTAACTATGGCTACACCTTC. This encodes CSASPPGTTNYGYTF.

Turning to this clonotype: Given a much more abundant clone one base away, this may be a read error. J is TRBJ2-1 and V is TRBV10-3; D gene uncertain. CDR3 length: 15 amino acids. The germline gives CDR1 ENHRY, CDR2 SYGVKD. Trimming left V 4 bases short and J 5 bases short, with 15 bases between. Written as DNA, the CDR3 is TGTGCCATCAGTGTACACAGTCAGCAAGACAATGAGCAGTTCTTC. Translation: CAISVHSQQDNEQFF.

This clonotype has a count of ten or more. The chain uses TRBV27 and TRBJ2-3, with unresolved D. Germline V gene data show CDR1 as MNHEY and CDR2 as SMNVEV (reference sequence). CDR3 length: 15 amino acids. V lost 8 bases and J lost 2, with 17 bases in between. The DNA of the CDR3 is TGTGCCAGCTCAGACACGTTCTCTTTCACAGATACGCAGTATTTT. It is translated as CASSDTFSFTDTQYF.

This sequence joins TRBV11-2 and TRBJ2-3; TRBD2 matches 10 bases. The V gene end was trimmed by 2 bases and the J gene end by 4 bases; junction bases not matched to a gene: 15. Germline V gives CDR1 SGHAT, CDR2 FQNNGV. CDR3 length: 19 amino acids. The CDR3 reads CASSLRGLAGVPVADTQYF. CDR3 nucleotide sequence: TGTGCCAGCAGCTTAAGGGGGCTAGCGGGAGTACCGGTGGCAGATACGCAGTATTTT.

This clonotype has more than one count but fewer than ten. The CDR3 DNA reads as TGTGCCAGCAGGCCTGACAGGGGTTCCTACGAGCAGTACTTC. This gives the protein CASRPDRGSYEQYF. The chain links TRBV6-1 to TRBJ2-7; 8 positions agree with TRBD1. With V trimmed by 6 bases and J by 1 base, 5 bases remained unmatched. CDR1 is MNHNS, CDR2 SASEGT, per germline. The CDR3 is 14 residues long.